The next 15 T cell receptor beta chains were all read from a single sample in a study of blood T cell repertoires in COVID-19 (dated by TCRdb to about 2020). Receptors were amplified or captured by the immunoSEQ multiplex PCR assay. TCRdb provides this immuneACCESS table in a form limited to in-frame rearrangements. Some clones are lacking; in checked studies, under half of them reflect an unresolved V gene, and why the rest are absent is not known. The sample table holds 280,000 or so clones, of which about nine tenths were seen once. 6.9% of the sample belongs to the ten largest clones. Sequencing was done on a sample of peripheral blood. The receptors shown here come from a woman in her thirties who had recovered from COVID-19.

DNA for the CDR3: TGTGCCAGCAGGAGGGGGTTTAACACTGAAGCTTTCTTT. Translated: CASRRGFNTEAFF. V and J are TRBV2 and TRBJ1-1, with a weak D call TRBD1 (6 bases). Trimming stripped 6 bases from V and 2 bases from J, with 10 bases between. This CDR3 comprises 13 residues. The germline CDR1 and CDR2 sequences are SNHLY and FYNNEI.

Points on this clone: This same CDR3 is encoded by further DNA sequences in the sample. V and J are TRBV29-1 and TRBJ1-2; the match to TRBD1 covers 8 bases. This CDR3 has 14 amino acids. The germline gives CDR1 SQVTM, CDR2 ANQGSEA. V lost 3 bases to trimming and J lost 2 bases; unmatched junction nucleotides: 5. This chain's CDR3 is CSVEGRGRNYGYTF. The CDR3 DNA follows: TGCAGCGTTGAGGGCAGGGGGCGGAACTATGGCTACACCTTC.

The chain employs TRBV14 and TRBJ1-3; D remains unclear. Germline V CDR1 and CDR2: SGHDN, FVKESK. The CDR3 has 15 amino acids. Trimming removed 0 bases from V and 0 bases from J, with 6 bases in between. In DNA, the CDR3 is TGTGCCAGCAGCCAAGACGCGTACTCTGGAAACACCATATATTTT. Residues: CASSQDAYSGNTIYF. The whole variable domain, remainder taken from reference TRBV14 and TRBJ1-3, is EAGVTQFPSHSVIEKGQTVTLRCDPISGHDNLYWYRRVMGKEIKFLLHFVKESKQDESGMPNNRFLAERTGGTYSTLKVQPAELEDSGVYFCASSQDAYSGNTIYFGEGSWLTVV.

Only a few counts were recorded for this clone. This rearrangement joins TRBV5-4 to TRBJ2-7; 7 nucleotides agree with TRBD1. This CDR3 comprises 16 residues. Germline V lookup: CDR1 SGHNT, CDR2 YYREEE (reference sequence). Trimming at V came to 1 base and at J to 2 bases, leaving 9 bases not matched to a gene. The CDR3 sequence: CASSLIGTAKPYEQYF. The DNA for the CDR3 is TGTGCCAGCAGCTTGATTGGGACAGCAAAGCCCTACGAGCAGTACTTC. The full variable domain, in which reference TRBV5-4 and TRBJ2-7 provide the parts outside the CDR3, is ETGVTQSPTHLIKTRGQQVTLRCSSQSGHNTVSWYQQALGQGPQFIFQYYREEENGRGNFPPRFSGLQFPNYSSELNVNALELDDSALYLCASSLIGTAKPYEQYFGPGTRLTVT.

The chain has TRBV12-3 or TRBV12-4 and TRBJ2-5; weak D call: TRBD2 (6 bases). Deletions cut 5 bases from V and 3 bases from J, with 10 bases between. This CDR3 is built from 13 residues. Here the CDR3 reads CASSDSSEETQYF. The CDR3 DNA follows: TGTGCCAGCAGTGATTCTAGCGAAGAGACCCAGTACTTC.

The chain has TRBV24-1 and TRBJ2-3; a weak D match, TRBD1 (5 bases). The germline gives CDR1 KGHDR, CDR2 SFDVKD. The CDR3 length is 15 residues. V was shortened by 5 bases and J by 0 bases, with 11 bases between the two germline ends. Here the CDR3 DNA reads TGTGCCACCAGTGTAGACAGATCTAGCACAGATACGCAGTATTTT. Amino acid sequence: CATSVDRSSTDTQYF.

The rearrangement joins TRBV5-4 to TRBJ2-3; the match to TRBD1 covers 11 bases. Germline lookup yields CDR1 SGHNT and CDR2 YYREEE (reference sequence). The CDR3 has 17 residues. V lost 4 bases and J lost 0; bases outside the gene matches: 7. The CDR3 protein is CASSPRDRGTSTDTQYF. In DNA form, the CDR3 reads TGTGCCAGCAGCCCCCGGGACAGGGGGACTAGCACAGATACGCAGTATTTT.

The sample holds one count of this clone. CDR3 coding DNA: TGTGCCAGCAGCCCATGGGGGGTCAACGAGCAGTACTTC. Translated: CASSPWGVNEQYF. V is TRBV7-3 and J is TRBJ2-7; tentative D call: TRBD2 (6 bases). Germline V lookup: CDR1 SGHTA, CDR2 FQGTGA. The CDR3 sequence is 13 residues long. V was trimmed by 5 bases and J by 5 bases, leaving 13 bases between them. The complete variable domain, with remaining parts taken from reference TRBV7-3 and TRBJ2-7, reads GAGVSQTPSNKVTEKGKYVELRCDPISGHTALYWYRQSLGQGPEFLIYFQGTGAADDSGLPNDRFFAVRPEGSVSTLKIQRTERGDSAVYLCASSPWGVNEQYFGPGTRLTVT.

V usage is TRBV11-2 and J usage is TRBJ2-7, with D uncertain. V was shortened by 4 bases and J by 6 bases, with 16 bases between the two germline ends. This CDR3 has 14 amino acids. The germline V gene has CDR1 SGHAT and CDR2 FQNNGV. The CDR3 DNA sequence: TGTGCCAGCAGCTCCCCTACGGGTAGAGGCGAGCAGTACTTC. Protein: CASSSPTGRGEQYF.

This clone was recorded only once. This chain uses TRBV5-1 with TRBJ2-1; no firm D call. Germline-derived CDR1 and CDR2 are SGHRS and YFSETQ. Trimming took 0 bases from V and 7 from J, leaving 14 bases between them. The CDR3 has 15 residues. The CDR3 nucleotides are TGCGCCAGCAGCTTGGGGTCTACCGCGTCTAATGAGCAGTTCTTC. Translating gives CASSLGSTASNEQFF.

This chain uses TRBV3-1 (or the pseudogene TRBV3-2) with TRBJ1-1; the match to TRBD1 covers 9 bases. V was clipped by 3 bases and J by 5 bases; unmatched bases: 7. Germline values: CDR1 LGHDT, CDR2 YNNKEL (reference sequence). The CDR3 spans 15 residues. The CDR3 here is CASSHPGTGRTEAFF. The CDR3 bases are TGTGCCAGCAGCCATCCCGGGACAGGGAGAACTGAAGCTTTCTTT.

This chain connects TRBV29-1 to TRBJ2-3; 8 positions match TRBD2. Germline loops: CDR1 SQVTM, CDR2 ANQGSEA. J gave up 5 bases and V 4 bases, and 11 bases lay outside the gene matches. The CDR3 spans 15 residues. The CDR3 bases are TGCAGCGTTGGGGATCCCGGGACTAGGGGAGATACGCAGTATTTT. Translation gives CSVGDPGTRGDTQYF.

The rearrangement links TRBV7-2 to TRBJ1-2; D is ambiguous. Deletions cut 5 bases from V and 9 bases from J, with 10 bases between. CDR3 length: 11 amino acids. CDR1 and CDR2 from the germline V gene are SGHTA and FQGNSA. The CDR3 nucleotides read TGTGCCAGCAGCCAGAGGATTAGCTACACCTTC. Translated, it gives CASSQRISYTF.

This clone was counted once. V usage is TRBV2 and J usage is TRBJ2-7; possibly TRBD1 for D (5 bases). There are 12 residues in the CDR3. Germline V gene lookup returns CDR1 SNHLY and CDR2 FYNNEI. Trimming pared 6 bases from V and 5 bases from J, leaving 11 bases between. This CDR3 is CASRQGTHEQYF. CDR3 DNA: TGTGCCAGCAGGCAGGGTACCCACGAGCAGTACTTC.

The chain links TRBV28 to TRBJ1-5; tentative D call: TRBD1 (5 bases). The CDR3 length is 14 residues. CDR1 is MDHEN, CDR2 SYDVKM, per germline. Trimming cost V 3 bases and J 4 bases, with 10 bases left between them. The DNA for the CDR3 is TGTGCCAGCAGTTTTCGGGCAGGGAATCAGCCCCAGCATTTT. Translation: CASSFRAGNQPQHF. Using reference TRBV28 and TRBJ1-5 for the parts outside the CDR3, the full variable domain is DVKVTQSSRYLVKRTGEKVFLECVQDMDHENMFWYRQDPGLGLRLIYFSYDVKMKEKGDIPEGYSVSREKKERFSLILESASTNQTSMYLCASSFRAGNQPQHFGDGTRLSIL.